Listed here are 8 T cell receptor beta chains from one sample, sequenced in a study of T cells after yellow fever vaccination. TCRdb re-analysed the 5' RACE reads in MiXCR, keeping a single row per CDR3 protein. The sample holds 350,000 to 450,000 distinct CDR3 sequences; approximately 6% are singletons and the top ten take over 12%. Sequenced here: PBMCs, sampled 5 days after the yellow fever booster vaccination. Receptors were obtained from a man under 40 who received the YFV17D yellow fever vaccine.

The chain joins TRBV10-3 to TRBJ2-7, with D maybe TRBD1 (6 bases). The CDR3 runs to 14 residues. Germline values: CDR1 ENHRY, CDR2 SYGVKD. V dropped 3 bases and J dropped 2 bases, with 11 bases sitting between them. CDR3 sequence reads: CAISDSKGAYEQYF. Here the CDR3 DNA reads TGTGCCATCAGTGACTCTAAGGGGGCCTACGAGCAGTACTTC.

The table lists this clonotype with a few counts. The chain carries TRBV19 and TRBJ2-7; 7 bases are shared with TRBD1. Germline CDR1 reads LNHDA; CDR2 reads SQIVND (reference sequence). Trimming took 4 bases from V and 6 from J; bases not matched to a gene: 9. The CDR3 is made up of 14 amino acids. The CDR3 sequence: CASSTDRLLSEQYF. The CDR3, as DNA: TGTGCCAGTAGTACGGACAGGCTACTGAGCGAGCAGTACTTC.

The gene calls are TRBV20-1 and TRBJ2-7; D is perhaps TRBD1 (5 bases). The CDR3 totals 16 residues. Trimming removed 1 base from V and 5 bases from J, with 21 bases in between. Per the germline V gene, CDR1 is DFQATT and CDR2 is SNEGSKA (reference sequence). In DNA form, the CDR3 reads TGCAGTGCTAGAGTAAGCCCCGGCAGGGAAGGCAACGAGCAGTACTTC. This sequence encodes CSARVSPGREGNEQYF.

The rearrangement links TRBV20-1 to TRBJ2-7, with 9 bases lining up with TRBD2. Germline CDR1 and CDR2: DFQATT and SNEGSKA (reference sequence). The J segment lost 3 bases and the V segment lost 8 bases, leaving 5 bases of the junction unmatched. The CDR3 loop spans 12 amino acids. CDR3 residues: CSLRLADYEQYF. DNA for the CDR3: TGCAGTCTCCGACTAGCGGACTACGAGCAGTACTTC.

This clonotype was recorded a few times. The chain uses TRBV10-3 and TRBJ2-7; D unresolved. Trimming cost V 4 bases and J 2 bases, with 9 bases left between them. The CDR3 is made up of 13 amino acids. CDR1 ENHRY and CDR2 SYGVKD come from the germline V gene. The CDR3 region is CAISVDLPYEQYF. In nucleotides, the CDR3 is TGTGCCATCAGTGTTGACCTTCCCTACGAGCAGTACTTC.

The sample holds many counts of this clonotype. The chain uses TRBV27 and TRBJ2-7, with D possibly being TRBD1 or TRBD2 (7 bases each). Germline V lookup: CDR1 MNHEY, CDR2 SMNVEV (reference sequence). V lost 3 bases, J lost 2 bases, and 14 bases lay in between. The CDR3 is made up of 15 amino acids. Here the CDR3 reads CASSFRGGGPYEQYF. CDR3 nucleotides: TGTGCCAGCAGTTTTCGGGGAGGGGGCCCCTACGAGCAGTACTTC.

This sequence joins TRBV20-1 and TRBJ1-1; D perhaps matches TRBD1 (6 bases). The V gene's germline CDR1 is DFQATT and CDR2 SNEGSKA (reference sequence). The CDR3 covers 16 residues. V lost 1 base and J 4 bases, leaving 19 bases between the germline ends. CDR3 nucleotides: TGCAGTGCTAGAGGGGATCTCAGGGGTGGTGGCACTGAAGCTTTCTTT. Amino acids: CSARGDLRGGGTEAFF.

The chain is built from TRBV5-1 and TRBJ1-1, with D perhaps matching TRBD1 (5 bases). CDR1 and CDR2 from the germline V gene are SGHRS and YFSETQ. The V and J ends lost 3 bases and 1 base respectively, with 19 bases between them. This CDR3 comprises 17 residues. The CDR3 coding sequence is TGCGCCAGCAGCTCACTCTCGGGCGGGGCCTCGAACACTGAAGCTTTCTTT. Translated, it gives CASSSLSGGASNTEAFF.